This section outlines one TCR beta chain sequence together with its context. Its antigen is as yet unknown. The PCR used 60 Vbeta and 13 Jbeta primers. Profiled with immunoSEQ multiplex PCR; TCRdb holds only in-frame clones, not every one. The sample carries tens of thousands of clones, 90% to 95% recorded once. This sample stems from a study of cytomegalovirus exposure and HLA in healthy donors. Study findings and constraints: Reported findings show TCR beta sequences accurately forecast HLA-A and HLA-B alleles in most subjects. Researchers reported in a later analysis that a missense DCLRE1C variant was tied to TCR beta V- and J-gene trimming. Being productive about 90% or about 30% of the time was typical of most TCR beta V segments in an earlier analysis.

V was shortened by 7 bases and J by 2 bases, with 18 bases between the two germline ends. This CDR3 region has 15 residues. The germline V gene encodes CDR1 LNHDA and CDR2 SQIVND (reference sequence). The V and J genes are TRBV19 and TRBJ2-7, with D possibly being TRBD2 (7 bases). The receptor was isolated from a woman under 30 in good health and CMV-seronegative. Sequences were obtained from PBMCs. For the CDR3, the DNA is TGTGCCAGTACCCGGGGGGCAGCGGCGGCCTACGAGCAGTACTTC. Its protein product is CASTRGAAAAYEQYF.